The T cell receptor beta chain under discussion was sequenced for a study of patients and donors after allogeneic stem cell transplantation. One entry per CDR3 protein, called by TCRdb with MiXCR from the RT-PCR reads. The sample lists fewer than 25,000 distinct CDR3 sequences, roughly 43% seen once, with around 78% in the top ten. The origin of this receptor is a human donor who was either an allogeneic HSCT recipient or a stem cell or donor lymphocyte infusion donor (not recorded which). It is not recorded whose cells these are; they may come from a transplant donor. Material: blood, either unsorted or a sorted T cell fraction (not recorded which).

The CDR3 loop reads CATEGLAGATGELFF. The CDR3 DNA is TGTGCCACCGAAGGACTAGCGGGAGCCACCGGGGAGCTGTTTTTT. The J gene is TRBJ2-2, the V gene TRBV24-1, with 13 bases that match TRBD2. The germline V gene encodes CDR1 KGHDR and CDR2 SFDVKD. V was pared by 9 bases and J by 4 bases, with 4 bases of the junction left unmatched. The CDR3 runs 15 residues.